The present T cell receptor beta chain was sequenced within a study of brain metastases from non-small cell lung cancer. CDR1 and CDR2 (germline): SGHRS, YFSETQ. V was pared by 1 base and J by 4 bases, with 13 bases between. The CDR3 consists of 15 residues. Only in-frame clones appear in the TCRdb table, and some are missing; sequencing was by immunoSEQ multiplex PCR. The data hold over a thousand clones, with over 75% observed a single time. Input material: tumor-adjacent normal tissue. The chain employs TRBV5-1 and TRBJ2-3; maybe TRBD1 (5 bases). The receptor comes from a donor over 35 with non-small cell lung cancer. CDR3 in amino acids: CASSLRGLGSDTQYF. DNA for the CDR3: TGCGCCAGCAGCTTGAGGGGCCTGGGTTCAGATACGCAGTATTTT. Full variable domain (missing parts from reference TRBV5-1 and TRBJ2-3): KAGVTQTPRYLIKTRGQQVTLSCSPISGHRSVSWYQQTPGQGLQFLFEYFSETQRNKGNFPGRFSGRQFSNSRSEMNVSTLELGDSALYLCASSLRGLGSDTQYFGPGTRLTVL.